The 28 T cell receptor beta chains given below trace back to one sample, sequenced in a study of graft-versus-host responses after intestinal transplantation. Which antigens these TCRs recognize remains unknown. Generated by immunoSEQ multiplex PCR, the TCRdb table keeps only in-frame clones and is missing some. The table lists roughly 99,000 clones, 85% to 95% of them singletons. The sample in question was unstimulated CD8+ T cells sorted from spleen or lymph node cells, obtained before transplant. The receptors come from a human donor who was the organ donor for an intestinal transplant.

V usage is TRBV5-4 and J usage is TRBJ2-7, with 7 bases fitting TRBD1. This CDR3 contains 14 residues. V trimming: 0 bases; J trimming: 7 bases; junction bases outside the gene matches: 7. CDR1 and CDR2 (germline): SGHNT, YYREEE (reference sequence). The DNA of the CDR3 is TGTGCCAGCAGCTTGGGACAGGGTCATAGGGAGCAGTACTTC. This encodes CASSLGQGHREQYF.

The CDR3 loop is CASVGLAVPDTQYF. The CDR3 region has the DNA TGTGCCAGCGTTGGCCTAGCGGTCCCAGATACGCAGTATTTT. The chain couples TRBV28 to TRBJ2-3; 7 bases fit TRBD2. The junction had 9 bases not matched to a gene; V was cut back by 8 bases and J by 4 bases. This CDR3 is 14 amino acids long. The V gene's germline CDR1 is MDHEN and CDR2 SYDVKM.

The table lists this clone with a few counts. The chain uses TRBV2 and TRBJ2-7; 7 bases match TRBD2. Per the germline V gene, CDR1 is SNHLY and CDR2 is FYNNEI. This CDR3 has 12 amino acids. Trimming took 7 bases from V and 6 from J; bases not matched to a gene: 6. The CDR3 is CASMEWGGEQYF. Written as DNA, the CDR3 is TGTGCCAGCATGGAGTGGGGGGGCGAGCAGTACTTC.

This chain's CDR3 is CASSVLQGEAEAFF. CDR3 coding DNA: TGTGCCAGCAGCGTACTACAGGGGGAGGCTGAAGCTTTCTTT. V gene TRBV11-1 combines with J gene TRBJ1-1; 8 positions agree with TRBD1. After removal of 5 bases from V and 6 bases from J, the junction contained 8 bases not matched to a gene. Germline assignment: CDR1 SGHAT and CDR2 FQDESV (reference sequence). There are 14 residues in the CDR3.

Concerning this clone itself: The sample carries other DNA sequences with the same CDR3. This chain joins TRBV2 and TRBJ2-7; 8 bases fit TRBD1. The J segment lost 3 bases and the V segment lost 6 bases, leaving 1 base of the junction unmatched. This CDR3 region has 12 residues. Germline CDR1 and CDR2: SNHLY and FYNNEI. CDR3 in amino acids: CASRDRDYEQYF. CDR3 nucleotide sequence: TGTGCCAGCAGGGACAGGGACTACGAGCAGTACTTC.

V gene TRBV28 combines with J gene TRBJ2-2; 7 bases agree with TRBD1. The CDR3 covers 15 residues. Germline V gene lookup returns CDR1 MDHEN and CDR2 SYDVKM. Germline trimming cut 2 bases from V and 4 bases from J; bases unmatched to any gene: 4. CDR3 sequence: CASSLRGQGTGELFF. CDR3 coding DNA: TGTGCCAGCAGTTTAAGGGGGCAAGGCACCGGGGAGCTGTTTTTT.

The V gene is TRBV13, the J gene TRBJ2-3; D is unresolved. V was shortened by 1 base and J by 2 bases, with 7 bases between the two germline ends. Looked up from germline, CDR1 is PRHDT and CDR2 is FYEKMQ (reference sequence). This CDR3 comprises 14 residues. CDR3 region: CASSLVSVTDTQYF. Here the CDR3 DNA reads TGTGCCAGCAGCTTAGTATCAGTCACAGATACGCAGTATTTT.

J is TRBJ1-2 and V is TRBV13; D may be TRBD1 (6 bases). With 1 base removed from V and 0 bases from J, the gap between germline ends came to 27 bases. CDR3 length: 21 residues. Germline V gene lookup returns CDR1 PRHDT and CDR2 FYEKMQ (reference sequence). For the CDR3, the DNA is TGTGCCAGCAGCTTAGCGGGCGCCAAAAGGCGACAGACAGGTTCTAACTATGGCTACACCTTC. It translates to CASSLAGAKRRQTGSNYGYTF.

This clone was counted a single time. This sequence joins TRBV11-2 and TRBJ2-7, with 7 bases fitting TRBD1. The CDR3 has 15 residues. CDR1 and CDR2 from the germline V gene are SGHAT and FQNNGV. The junction had 5 bases not matched to a gene; V was cut back by 1 base and J by 2 bases. The CDR3 region is CASSLGEQGPYEQYF. As DNA, the CDR3 is TGTGCCAGCAGCTTAGGGGAACAGGGGCCCTACGAGCAGTACTTC.

As regards this clone: The junction departs from the called germline gene at one end, perhaps through a read error. The genes are TRBV6-1 and TRBJ2-7; no definite D call. This CDR3 contains 17 residues. The germline V gene has CDR1 MNHNS and CDR2 SASEGT. Here the CDR3 DNA reads TGTGCCAGCAGTGAACTGAACAGCCGCCGTATATCCTACAAGCAGTACTTC. This translates into CASSELNSRRISYKQYF.

The rearrangement uses TRBV5-1 and TRBJ1-3; D perhaps matches TRBD1 (5 bases). The ends were cut back, 1 base at V and 0 bases at J, with 11 bases in the middle. The CDR3 consists of 16 residues. The V gene's germline CDR1 is SGHRS and CDR2 YFSETQ. CDR3 sequence: CASSLYWGYSGNTIYF. DNA for the CDR3: TGCGCCAGCAGCTTGTATTGGGGCTACTCTGGAAACACCATATATTTT.

The V gene is TRBV27, the J gene TRBJ2-1, with 9 bases lining up with TRBD1. Germline V gene data show CDR1 as MNHEY and CDR2 as SMNVEV (reference sequence). The V gene end was trimmed by 3 bases and the J gene end by 4 bases; junction bases not matched to a gene: 4. There are 15 residues in the CDR3. CDR3 in DNA: TGTGCCAGCAGTTTTAGACAGGGGGAGTACAATGAGCAGTTCTTC. Translation: CASSFRQGEYNEQFF.

The rearrangement links TRBV11-1 to TRBJ2-1; TRBD1 might be the D (5 bases). CDR1 is SGHAT, CDR2 FQDESV, per germline (reference sequence). The CDR3 is 15 residues long. The germline V and J ends were trimmed by 5 bases and 6 bases, with 17 bases remaining between them. The CDR3 loop is CASSPQGFDGNEQFF. The CDR3 DNA sequence: TGTGCCAGCAGCCCCCAGGGCTTTGACGGCAATGAGCAGTTCTTC.

The V and J genes are TRBV25-1 and TRBJ2-1; TRBD2 matches at 9 bases. Germline assignment: CDR1 MGHDK and CDR2 SYGVNS. V shed 3 bases, J shed 10 bases, and the junction held 13 bases outside the gene matches. The CDR3 is 16 residues long. The CDR3 loop reads CASSDIRLAGTMEQFF. The CDR3 DNA reads TGTGCCAGCAGTGACATCAGGCTAGCGGGAACGATGGAGCAGTTCTTC.

The chain carries TRBV9 and TRBJ1-2; the D gene is possibly TRBD1 (6 bases). Trimming pared 4 bases from V and 4 bases from J, leaving 20 bases between. Germline CDR1 reads SGDLS; CDR2 reads YYNGEE. The CDR3 sequence is 16 residues long. CDR3 DNA: TGTGCCAGCAGCCCTACTCCCCGGGGACACTTCTATGGCTACACCTTC. Translating it yields CASSPTPRGHFYGYTF.

This rearrangement joins TRBV21-1 to TRBJ1-1; TRBD1 is the table's D call, not checked against the DNA. TRBV21-1 is noted as a pseudogene. This CDR3 has 21 residues. CDR3 amino acids: CASSKGTGTGGLPPPHTEAFF. The DNA for the CDR3 is TGTGCCAGCAGCAAAGGAACCGGGACAGGGGGCCTTCCACCTCCCCACACTGAAGCTTTCTTT.

This CDR3 is CASSYRDRGTSGSADGELFF. The CDR3 nucleotides are TGTGCCAGCAGCTACCGGGACAGGGGAACTAGCGGGAGCGCTGACGGGGAGCTGTTTTTT. The chain combines TRBV27 with TRBJ2-2, with a tentative D call TRBD2 (11 bases). V lost 6 bases and J 7 bases, leaving 33 bases between the germline ends. Germline V gives CDR1 MNHEY, CDR2 SMNVEV (reference sequence). The CDR3 length is 20 residues.

V and J are TRBV6-6 and TRBJ2-7, with D hard to call. Germline V gene lookup returns CDR1 MNHNY and CDR2 SVGAGI (reference sequence). With 5 bases removed from V and 3 bases from J, the gap between germline ends came to 8 bases. This CDR3 spans 12 amino acids. The CDR3 protein is CASSPAHYEQYF. CDR3 bases: TGTGCCAGCAGTCCAGCGCACTACGAGCAGTACTTC.

This clone was detected once. V is TRBV9 and J is TRBJ2-1, with 7 bases matching TRBD2. Trimming took 0 bases from V and 5 from J; bases not matched to a gene: 11. Germline V gene sequence: CDR1 SGDLS, CDR2 YYNGEE. The CDR3 covers 17 residues. The CDR3: CASSVAGWEGKHNEQFF. The CDR3 DNA reads as TGTGCCAGCAGCGTAGCTGGGTGGGAGGGAAAACACAATGAGCAGTTCTTC.

The chain joins TRBV28 to TRBJ1-1; 7 bases agree with TRBD1. The CDR3 is made up of 13 amino acids. CDR1 is MDHEN, CDR2 SYDVKM, per germline. The V gene end was trimmed by 3 bases and the J gene end by 3 bases; junction bases not matched to a gene: 1. The CDR3 DNA reads TGTGCCAGCAGTTTCGGACAGGACACTGAAGCTTTCTTT. This gives the protein CASSFGQDTEAFF.

This chain joins TRBV28 and TRBJ1-1; 8 bases match TRBD1. The CDR3 is 15 residues long. Germline-derived CDR1 and CDR2 are MDHEN and SYDVKM. J lost 3 bases, V lost 3 bases, and 6 bases had no gene match. CDR3 nucleotide sequence: TGTGCCAGCAGTTTCACGGGACAGGTGGACACTGAAGCTTTCTTT. As protein: CASSFTGQVDTEAFF.

This clone was picked up one time. The chain uses TRBV6-5 and TRBJ1-1; 8 nucleotides agree with TRBD1. V was pared by 6 bases and J by 0 bases, with 3 bases of the junction left unmatched. CDR3 length: 14 residues. Germline V lookup: CDR1 MNHEY, CDR2 SVGAGI. As DNA, the CDR3 is TGTGCCAGCAGAGGACAGGGCATGAACACTGAAGCTTTCTTT. Protein product: CASRGQGMNTEAFF.

The V call is TRBV18, the J call TRBJ1-1; D not certain. Germline V CDR1 and CDR2: KGHSH, LQKENI. This CDR3 has 16 amino acids. The ends were cut back, 1 base at V and 1 base at J, with 13 bases in the middle. CDR3: CASSPRVYRKNTEAFF. Here the CDR3 DNA reads TGTGCCAGCTCACCACGAGTATACAGAAAGAACACTGAAGCTTTCTTT.

The CDR3, as DNA: TGTGCCAGCAGCGCCGGGGGGGAACCCACCGGGGAGCTGTTTTTT. Protein sequence: CASSAGGEPTGELFF. The V call is TRBV9, the J call TRBJ2-2, with 8 nucleotides matching TRBD2. This CDR3 contains 15 residues. After removal of 3 bases from V and 4 bases from J, the junction contained 5 bases not matched to a gene. The V gene's germline CDR1 is SGDLS and CDR2 YYNGEE. Full variable domain (missing parts from reference TRBV9 and TRBJ2-2): DSGVTQTPKHLITATGQRVTLRCSPRSGDLSVYWYQQSLDQGLQFLIQYYNGEERAKGNILERFSAQQFPDLHSELNLSSLELGDSALYFCASSAGGEPTGELFFGEGSRLTVL.

The rearrangement joins TRBV6-7 to TRBJ2-1, with 11 bases fitting TRBD1. TRBV6-7 counts as an open reading frame of uncertain function. The CDR3 extends over 13 amino acids. The ends lost 6 bases at V and 7 bases at J; junction bases unmatched: 2. The DNA for the CDR3 is TGTGCCAGCAGAGGGACAGGGGGAAATGAGCAGTTCTTC. Translation gives CASRGTGGNEQFF.

The chain combines TRBV30 with TRBJ2-3; 10 positions match TRBD2. Germline V lookup: CDR1 GTSNPN, CDR2 SVGIG (reference sequence). CDR3 length equals 16 residues. The trim removed 0 bases at V and 6 bases at J, leaving 9 bases unmatched. The CDR3 loop is CAWSVGSGGPRDTQYF. The CDR3 DNA sequence: TGTGCCTGGAGTGTGGGTAGCGGGGGGCCTCGGGATACGCAGTATTTT.

The rearrangement joins TRBV27 to TRBJ1-1; TRBD1 might be the D (5 bases). With 0 bases removed from V and 4 bases from J, the gap between germline ends came to 9 bases. The germline V gene has CDR1 MNHEY and CDR2 SMNVEV (reference sequence). The CDR3 loop spans 14 amino acids. The CDR3 DNA follows: TGTGCCAGCAGTTTATCGGCAGGGTTCACTGAAGCTTTCTTT. This gives the protein CASSLSAGFTEAFF.

V gene TRBV14 combines with J gene TRBJ1-2; D is unresolved. The CDR3 length is 14 residues. Trimming cost V 2 bases and J 3 bases, with 10 bases left between them. CDR1 and CDR2 (germline): SGHDN, FVKESK. CDR3 nucleotide sequence: TGTGCCAGCAGCCAATCCGGGAGCTACTATGGCTACACCTTC. Its protein product is CASSQSGSYYGYTF.